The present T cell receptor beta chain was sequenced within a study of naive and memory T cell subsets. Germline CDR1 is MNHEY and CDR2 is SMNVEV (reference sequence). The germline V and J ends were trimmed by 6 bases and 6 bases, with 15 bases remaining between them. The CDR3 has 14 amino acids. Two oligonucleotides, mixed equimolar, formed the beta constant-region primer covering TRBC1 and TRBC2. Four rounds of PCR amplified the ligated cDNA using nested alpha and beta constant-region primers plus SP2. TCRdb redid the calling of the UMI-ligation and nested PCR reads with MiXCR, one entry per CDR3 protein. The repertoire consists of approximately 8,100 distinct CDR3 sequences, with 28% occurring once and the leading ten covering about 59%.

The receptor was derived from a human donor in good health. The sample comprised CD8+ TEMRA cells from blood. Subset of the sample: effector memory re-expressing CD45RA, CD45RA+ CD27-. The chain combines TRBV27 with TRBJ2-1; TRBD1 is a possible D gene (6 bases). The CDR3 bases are TGTGCCAGCAGCTCCCAAGGGGGAATCAATGAGCAGTTCTTC. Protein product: CASSSQGGINEQFF.